This is a list of T cell receptor beta chains from one sample in a study of blood T cell repertoires in COVID-19. Generated by immunoSEQ multiplex PCR, the TCRdb table keeps only in-frame clones and is missing some. Of over 200,000 clones listed, 87% were seen once; the top ten hold approximately 12%. Material: peripheral blood. All receptors come from a woman aged 18-35 years who had recovered from COVID-19. The CDR3 runs from the conserved cysteine through the conserved F or W. A D gene is named only where the DNA matches it firmly. Some rows mark clone size as missing; the rest say once, few, many or name a class of expanded clone.

j_call clone_size v_call d_call cdr3_aa cdr3_nt
TRBJ1-2 - TRBV12-3/TRBV12-4 - CASSLTGYGYTF TGTGCCAGCAGTTTAACGGGCTATGGCTACACCTTC
TRBJ2-1 - TRBV5-1 - CASSSQGYEQFF TGCGCCAGCAGCTCACAGGGCTATGAGCAGTTCTTC
TRBJ2-1 - TRBV30 TRBD2 CASIGTTPADEQFF TGTGCCTCGATTGGGACTACTCCGGCGGATGAGCAGTTCTTC
TRBJ2-1 - TRBV7-3 TRBD2 CASSLGTSLGEQFF TGTGCCAGCAGCTTGGGGACTAGCCTCGGTGAGCAGTTCTTC
TRBJ2-5 once TRBV6-5 TRBD1 CASNRGQSETQYF TGTGCCAGCAATAGGGGGCAGTCAGAGACCCAGTACTTC
TRBJ2-1 - TRBV13 TRBD2 CASSLGLAGGGNEQFF TGTGCCAGCAGCTTAGGACTAGCGGGAGGAGGAAATGAGCAGTTCTTC
TRBJ1-2 - TRBV18 - CASSPDSNYGYTF TGTGCCAGCTCACCAGACAGCAACTATGGCTACACCTTC
TRBJ2-1 - TRBV4-1 TRBD2 CASSLFPTSGAYNEQFF TGCGCCAGCAGCCTTTTCCCGACTAGCGGGGCCTACAATGAGCAGTTCTTC
TRBJ2-5 - TRBV7-9 TRBD2 CASIEASGPQYF TGTGCCAGCATCGAGGCTAGCGGCCCCCAGTACTTC
TRBJ1-1 - TRBV7-9 TRBD1 CASSWTGTEAFF TGTGCCAGCAGCTGGACAGGCACTGAAGCTTTCTTT
TRBJ1-1 few TRBV6-2/TRBV6-3 - CASSYTIHLQGKNTEAFF TGTGCCAGCAGTTACACTATACACCTCCAGGGAAAGAACACTGAAGCTTTCTTT
TRBJ1-5 - TRBV6-2/TRBV6-3 - CASSTGVQPQHF TGTGCCAGCAGCACCGGGGTTCAGCCCCAGCATTTT
TRBJ1-5 - TRBV27 TRBD1 CASSSTGGSGQPQHF TGTGCCAGCAGTTCGACAGGGGGCTCGGGGCAGCCCCAGCATTTT
TRBJ1-2 - TRBV3-1/TRBV3-2 TRBD1 CASSQVGQGINYGYTF TGTGCCAGCAGCCAAGTGGGACAGGGGATTAACTATGGCTACACCTTC
TRBJ2-1 once TRBV5-6 TRBD2 CASSPGLAVLISYNEQFF TGTGCCAGTTCTCCGGGACTAGCGGTTTTGATTTCCTACAATGAGCAGTTCTTC
TRBJ1-1 once TRBV5-4 - CASSHRENTEAFF TGTGCCAGCAGCCACCGGGAGAACACTGAAGCTTTCTTT
TRBJ2-5 - TRBV10-3 TRBD2 CAISEVQSGDGIETQYF TGTGCCATCAGTGAAGTCCAAAGCGGGGACGGAATAGAGACCCAGTACTTC
TRBJ2-7 once TRBV7-9 TRBD1 CASSRQGPSYEQYF TGTGCCAGCAGCCGACAGGGGCCCTCCTACGAGCAGTACTTC
TRBJ2-5 few TRBV15 - CATSRGVEAGTQYF TGTGCCACCAGCCGCGGAGTGGAGGCGGGGACCCAGTACTTC
TRBJ2-5 once TRBV23-1 TRBD2 CASSHGLAGTQETQYF TGCGCCAGCAGTCACGGACTAGCGGGTACGCAAGAGACCCAGTACTTC
TRBJ2-2 - TRBV19 TRBD1 CATVNRDRGPGELFF TGTGCCACTGTTAACCGGGACAGGGGCCCCGGGGAGCTGTTTTTT
TRBJ2-1 - TRBV14 - CASSVEWQDNEQFF TGTGCCAGCAGCGTTGAGTGGCAGGACAATGAGCAGTTCTTC
TRBJ1-3 few TRBV12-5 - CASGSTGFSGNTIYF TGTGCTAGTGGATCAACAGGTTTCTCTGGAAACACCATATATTTT
TRBJ2-7 - TRBV7-9 - CASREQGLDEQYF TGTGCCAGCAGGGAGCAGGGGCTTGACGAGCAGTACTTC
TRBJ2-5 few TRBV30 TRBD2 CAWRLAPKETQYF TGTGCCTGGAGACTAGCGCCCAAGGAGACCCAGTACTTC
TRBJ1-1 - TRBV7-2 - CASSFETTNTEAFF TGTGCCAGCAGCTTTGAGACAACGAACACTGAAGCTTTCTTT
TRBJ2-1 few TRBV7-2 - CASSLTGVLNEQFF TGTGCCAGCAGCTTAACGGGAGTCCTAAATGAGCAGTTCTTC
TRBJ2-7 - TRBV19 TRBD2 CASRRLAGSYEQYF TGTGCCAGTAGGAGACTAGCGGGATCCTACGAGCAGTACTTC
TRBJ1-1 few TRBV13 - CASSGRRGLAARDTEAFF TGTGCCAGCAGCGGGCGTAGAGGGCTCGCGGCTAGGGACACTGAAGCTTTCTTT
TRBJ1-3 - TRBV4-3 - CASSQARVPGNTIYF TGCGCCAGCAGCCAGGCCCGGGTCCCTGGAAACACCATATATTTT
TRBJ2-1 - TRBV4-3 - CASSQVGSVSSYNEQFF TGCGCCAGCAGCCAAGTAGGTAGCGTGAGCTCCTACAATGAGCAGTTCTTC
TRBJ1-1 - TRBV28 TRBD1 CASSFPGQGAFF TGTGCCAGCAGTTTTCCCGGACAGGGAGCTTTCTTT
TRBJ1-2 - TRBV15 TRBD1 CATSSMNRGPGYTF TGTGCCACCAGCAGCATGAACAGGGGGCCTGGCTACACCTTC
TRBJ1-5 - TRBV25-1 - CASSEGSGKPNQPQHF TGTGCCAGCAGTGAAGGGAGCGGGAAGCCCAATCAGCCCCAGCATTTT
TRBJ2-1 - TRBV7-2 TRBD1 CASSPRWDRGGNEQFF TGTGCCAGCAGCCCTAGATGGGACAGGGGTGGAAATGAGCAGTTCTTC
TRBJ1-1 once TRBV7-9 - CASSLDQGLNTEAFF TGTGCCAGCAGCTTAGATCAGGGGTTGAACACTGAAGCTTTCTTT
TRBJ1-2 - TRBV20-1 - CSASNWGLNLDYGYTF TGCAGTGCTAGTAACTGGGGGCTTAATCTTGACTATGGCTACACCTTC
TRBJ2-3 - TRBV3-1/TRBV3-2 TRBD2 CASSQGRLAGEGTQYF TGTGCCAGCAGCCAAGGGAGGTTAGCGGGAGAGGGTACGCAGTATTTT
TRBJ1-2 once TRBV27 - CASSGQGNDYGYTF TGTGCCAGCAGTGGCCAGGGAAATGACTATGGCTACACCTTC
TRBJ1-2 - TRBV25-1 TRBD1 CASSEIGQGDGYTF TGTGCCAGCAGTGAAATTGGACAGGGGGATGGCTACACCTTC
TRBJ2-7 once TRBV10-2 TRBD1 CASSGDTGQGSSYEQYF TGCGCCAGCAGTGGGGACACGGGACAGGGAAGCTCCTACGAGCAGTACTTC